This TCR beta chain comes out of a study of OX40 agonist ivuxolimab in advanced cancers. Study context: With ivuxolimab, an agonistic anti-OX40 (CD134) antibody, patients were treated. Dose-escalation cases comprised hepatocellular carcinoma, melanoma, renal cell or head and neck cancer.

Germline CDR1 is MNHNS and CDR2 is SASEGT. CDR3 length equals 14 residues. Trimming removed 8 bases at V and 1 base at J, with 14 bases between. Generated by immunoSEQ multiplex PCR, the TCRdb table keeps only in-frame clones and is missing some. The top ten clones hold roughly an eighth of a sample with roughly 44,000 clones, approximately 86% of them seen once. Remarks on this clone: Its antigen is as yet unknown.

Study conclusions and caveats: In the 0.1 to 3.0 mg/kg range, CD4+ and CD8+ blood T cells had expanded clonally by week 6.

V usage is TRBV6-1 and J usage is TRBJ1-1; weak D call: TRBD1 (6 bases). This clonotype originated in an adult with an advanced solid tumor such as melanoma, head and neck, liver or kidney cancer. The sample consisted of CD4+ or CD8+ T cells sorted from blood, taken in a trial of the OX40 agonist ivuxolimab. CDR3: CASSISGQNTEAFF. As DNA, the CDR3 is TGTGCCAGCTCCATATCGGGACAGAACACTGAAGCTTTCTTT.